This T cell receptor (beta chain) was sequenced for a study of vaccination and CD4 T cells after COVID-19. This CDR3 has 15 residues. Trimming cost V 6 bases and J 1 base, with 11 bases left between them. Germline V CDR1 and CDR2: SGHRS, YFSETQ. Scientists ran DNA taken from cultured CD4+ T cells through the Oncomine TCR Beta short-read assay for sequencing. MiXCR was run by TCRdb on the PCR reads, yielding one entry per CDR3 protein. The table lists 15,000 or so distinct CDR3 sequences, over 60% of them singletons, with roughly 15% in the top ten. As for treatment: roughly 11-day PBMC culture with coronavirus spike peptide pools or control peptides (ViraFEST assay). Following expansion of antigen-specific T cells with peptide pools, ViraFEST then sequenced TCRs. A word on this clonotype: Its antigen is unknown.

Sequenced: CD4+ T cells from blood, cultured in vitro. V gene TRBV5-1 combines with J gene TRBJ2-6; TRBD1 is a possible D gene (7 bases). The receptor was derived from a human donor who had recovered from COVID-19. The CDR3 loop reads CASTPGGSGANVLTF. The CDR3 DNA is TGCGCCAGCACCCCAGGGGGGTCTGGGGCCAACGTCCTGACTTTC.